This entry features one TCR beta chain sequence. The data were obtained in a study of blood T cell repertoires in COVID-19. Study context: Donors in the United States, Italy and Spain gave samples during acute or convalescent COVID-19. PBMCs, B-cell-depleted T cells, or T cells were the source of the cDNA or gDNA that made up the material.

V was trimmed by 1 base and J by 5 bases, leaving 11 bases between them. The CDR3 is 14 residues long. Germline V gene sequence: CDR1 SGHTA, CDR2 FQGNSA. Repertoires were generated with immunoSEQ multiplex PCR, while TCRdb's copy carries only in-frame clones and drops some. The profile shows 55,000 to 85,000 clones, around 80% of them singletons. This TCR derives from a man in his fifties or sixties with active or convalescent COVID-19. Source material: peripheral blood. The V call is TRBV7-2, the J call TRBJ1-1; D is uncertain. The CDR3 sequence is CASSLGRVETEAFF. The CDR3, as DNA: TGTGCCAGCAGCTTAGGTAGAGTGGAGACTGAAGCTTTCTTT.